The 7 T cell receptor beta chains presented below share a single source sample, sequenced in a study of blood T cell repertoires in COVID-19. The repertoire was sequenced with immunoSEQ multiplex PCR; TCRdb's copy has only in-frame clones and lacks some. The repertoire consists of 100,000 or so clones, with 81% occurring once and the leading ten covering approximately 13%. The sequenced sample was peripheral blood. The source is a human donor in a cohort sampled during active COVID-19.

This chain links TRBV6-2 or TRBV6-3 with TRBJ2-3; perhaps TRBD2 as D (6 bases). Germline loops: CDR1 MNHEY, CDR2 SVGEGT. Trimming left V 2 bases short and J 6 bases short, with 12 bases between. The CDR3 covers 14 residues. DNA for the CDR3: TGTGCCAGCAGTTACGGAGGGGAGGTGGATACGCAGTATTTT. It is translated as CASSYGGEVDTQYF.

The chain joins TRBV19 to TRBJ2-5; 8 nucleotides agree with TRBD1. This CDR3 is 15 amino acids long. The V gene end was trimmed by 6 bases and the J gene end by 9 bases; junction bases not matched to a gene: 15. Per germline, CDR1 LNHDA and CDR2 SQIVND (reference sequence). The CDR3 DNA reads TGTGCCAGTAGGATCACAGGGGGAGCCCAAGGGGCCCAGTACTTC. Encoded protein: CASRITGGAQGAQYF.

This chain connects TRBV28 to TRBJ1-3, with D perhaps TRBD1 (5 bases). Germline V CDR1 and CDR2: MDHEN, SYDVKM. This CDR3 contains 18 residues. Deletions cut 2 bases from V and 2 bases from J, with 19 bases between. The CDR3 loop reads CASSLIGGFSSPGNTIYF. CDR3 sequence (DNA): TGTGCCAGCAGTTTAATCGGGGGTTTTAGCTCCCCTGGAAACACCATATATTTT. The variable domain in full, with the rest retrieved from reference TRBV28 and TRBJ1-3, is DVKVTQSSRYLVKRTGEKVFLECVQDMDHENMFWYRQDPGLGLRLIYFSYDVKMKEKGDIPEGYSVSREKKERFSLILESASTNQTSMYLCASSLIGGFSSPGNTIYFGEGSWLTVV.

The rearrangement joins TRBV7-9 to TRBJ2-1; no reliable D call. This CDR3 contains 17 residues. Trimming left V 0 bases short and J 1 base short, with 13 bases between. The germline V gene has CDR1 SEHNR and CDR2 FQNEAQ (reference sequence). The CDR3 DNA reads TGTGCCAGCAGCTTAGCCCTGCTTGGCAGGTCCTACAATGAGCAGTTCTTC. This sequence encodes CASSLALLGRSYNEQFF.

In DNA form, the CDR3 reads TGTGCCAGTAATTGGAGGTGGGCAGGGGCAAAGATCGACTATGGCTACACCTTC. Its translation: CASNWRWAGAKIDYGYTF. The chain combines TRBV19 with TRBJ1-2; maybe TRBD1 (6 bases). The V gene lost 7 bases and the J gene lost 3 bases, with 27 bases spanning the gap. Germline CDR1 and CDR2: LNHDA and SQIVND (reference sequence). The CDR3 totals 18 residues.

CDR3 bases: TGTGCCAGCAGCGGGAGCGGGGGTGTAAACATGGGCGTTTATCAGCCCCAGCATTTT. It yields the protein CASSGSGGVNMGVYQPQHF. This chain connects TRBV5-8 to TRBJ1-5, with a possible D match to TRBD1 (5 bases). In germline, CDR1 is SGHTS, CDR2 YDEGEE. V gave up 4 bases and J gave up 5 bases, with 28 bases separating them. The length of the CDR3 is 19 residues.

CDR3 DNA: TGTGCCAGCAGTCCGACTTACAATGAGCAGTTCTTC. It translates to CASSPTYNEQFF. V gene TRBV6-5 combines with J gene TRBJ2-1, with no clear D. The CDR3 extends over 12 amino acids. V lost 5 bases, J lost 4 bases, and 6 bases lay in between. The germline V gene encodes CDR1 MNHEY and CDR2 SVGAGI.